There are many counts of the clone carrying this TCR beta chain. The antigen is unknown. The CDR3 extends over 15 amino acids. The trim removed 5 bases at V and 3 bases at J, leaving 9 bases unmatched. Looked up from germline, CDR1 is SGHTA and CDR2 is FQGNSA. This entry belongs to a study of early T cells in non-severe SARS-CoV-2 infection. Study summary: It was bulk RNA from unsorted whole blood that was sequenced, and the chains were unpaired. Study-level results: Matching with VDJdb favored anti-spike CD8 responses (missing private and CD4 specificities).

The protocol attached unique molecular identifiers to individual cDNA molecules. TCRdb re-called the 5' RACE reads with MiXCR, one entry per CDR3 protein. The data show fewer than 75,000 distinct CDR3 sequences, 15% to 20% seen once. Sequencing used whole blood, obtained at baseline. The chain is built from TRBV7-2 and TRBJ2-7; 8 nucleotides line up with TRBD1. The sequence was collected from an adult who was a healthcare worker with PCR-confirmed SARS-CoV-2 infection or an uninfected control (not recorded which). CDR3 sequence: CASSRHSGGIYEQYF. The CDR3 DNA sequence: TGTGCCAGCAGCCGTCACTCAGGGGGCATCTACGAGCAGTACTTC.